Presented here are 30 T cell receptor beta chains from one specimen sequenced in a study of follicular helper T cells after annual influenza vaccination. Time point noted: 2015-2016 season, pre-vaccination. Data came from immunoSEQ multiplex PCR; TCRdb stores just in-frame clones and leaves some out. This sample has 9,500 to 15,000 clones; approximately 80% occur once, and the top ten carry around 3.5%. The sequenced sample was CXCR5+ CD38- circulating T follicular helper cells from blood, obtained on the day of influenza vaccination. Documented subset: circulating Tfh, non-naive CD4+CXCR5+PD-1+ (ICOS+CD38+ or ICOS-CD38-). These receptors all come from an adult who received the influenza vaccine.

The chain joins TRBV5-1 to TRBJ2-2, with 7 bases identical to TRBD2. The CDR3 spans 15 residues. With 0 bases clipped from V and 6 bases from J, the junction kept 5 bases outside the gene matches. Germline CDR1 reads SGHRS; CDR2 reads YFSETQ. CDR3: CASSLALGRAGELFF. In DNA, the CDR3 is TGCGCCAGCAGCTTGGCTCTAGGGAGGGCCGGGGAGCTGTTTTTT.

This chain links TRBV10-1 with TRBJ2-7; D perhaps matches TRBD1 (6 bases). This CDR3 has 12 residues. Per the germline V gene, CDR1 is WNHNN and CDR2 is SYGVQD (reference sequence). The V gene lost 4 bases and the J gene lost 6 bases, with 10 bases spanning the gap. CDR3 region: CASSGKGVEQYF. DNA of the CDR3: TGCGCCAGCAGTGGAAAGGGGGTCGAGCAGTACTTC.

The gene calls are TRBV28 and TRBJ1-4; 9 nucleotides match TRBD1. The junction had 8 bases not matched to a gene; V was cut back by 4 bases and J by 8 bases. This CDR3 is built from 15 residues. CDR1 MDHEN and CDR2 SYDVKM come from the germline V gene. The CDR3 loop reads CASSYRQGDGEKLFF. CDR3 sequence (DNA): TGTGCCAGCAGTTACAGACAGGGGGATGGGGAAAAACTGTTTTTT.

V usage is TRBV29-1 and J usage is TRBJ2-2, with D maybe TRBD2 (5 bases). V gave up 8 bases and J gave up 7 bases, with 14 bases separating them. The CDR3 has 12 residues. Per the germline V gene, CDR1 is SQVTM and CDR2 is ANQGSEA. The CDR3 coding sequence is TGCAGCCATACTAGTCCTGGCGGGGAGCTGTTTTTT. It encodes CSHTSPGGELFF.

The chain joins TRBV19 to TRBJ2-7; D may be TRBD1 or TRBD2 (5 bases each). V dropped 0 bases and J dropped 7 bases, with 13 bases sitting between them. The CDR3 has 14 residues. Germline lookup yields CDR1 LNHDA and CDR2 SQIVND (reference sequence). The CDR3 spells CASSIDGGTKEQYF. Here the CDR3 DNA reads TGTGCCAGTAGTATAGATGGGGGAACCAAGGAGCAGTACTTC.

CDR3 amino acids: CASTRSRFDTPTNEKLFF. CDR3 nucleotides: TGTGCCAGTACCCGAAGTAGGTTTGACACACCAACTAATGAAAAACTGTTTTTT. This chain connects TRBV19 to TRBJ1-4; D uncertain. Germline CDR1 and CDR2: LNHDA and SQIVND (reference sequence). The CDR3 totals 18 residues. With 7 bases removed from V and 0 bases from J, the gap between germline ends came to 21 bases.

The rearrangement joins TRBV6-1 to TRBJ2-5; D is tentatively TRBD1 or TRBD2 (5 bases each). The V end lost 2 bases, the J end lost 5 bases, and 15 bases lay between the germline ends. In germline, CDR1 is MNHNS, CDR2 SASEGT. The CDR3 length is 15 residues. The CDR3 coding sequence is TGTGCCAGCAGTGAATTGATGGGGGTTGGGGAGACCCAGTACTTC. It translates to CASSELMGVGETQYF.

The V call is TRBV29-1, the J call TRBJ2-1; 16 bases line up with TRBD2. V lost 3 bases to trimming and J lost 4 bases; unmatched junction nucleotides: 9. The CDR3 runs 18 residues. The germline gives CDR1 SQVTM, CDR2 ANQGSEA. The CDR3 DNA sequence: TGCAGCGTTGAGGGACTAGCGGGGGGGCCGACCACTTACAATGAGCAGTTCTTC. It translates to CSVEGLAGGPTTYNEQFF.

This sequence joins TRBV5-6 and TRBJ2-7; no definite D call. This CDR3 has 15 amino acids. Germline CDR1 and CDR2: SGHDT and YYEEEE. V lost 1 base and J 6 bases, leaving 17 bases between the germline ends. In nucleotides, the CDR3 is TGTGCCAGCAGCTTGATTGCGGCTCTGGGATCCGAGCAGTACTTC. It yields the protein CASSLIAALGSEQYF. The complete variable domain, with remaining parts taken from reference TRBV5-6 and TRBJ2-7, reads DAGVTQSPTHLIKTRGQQVTLRCSPKSGHDTVSWYQQALGQGPQFIFQYYEEEERQRGNFPDRFSGHQFPNYSSELNVNALLLGDSALYLCASSLIAALGSEQYFGPGTRLTVT.

This chain links TRBV29-1 with TRBJ2-7; D unresolved. Germline values: CDR1 SQVTM, CDR2 ANQGSEA. Trimming removed 4 bases from V and 3 bases from J, with 7 bases in between. This CDR3 spans 11 amino acids. The CDR3: CSVGAGYEQYF. CDR3 nucleotides: TGCAGCGTTGGGGCCGGCTACGAGCAGTACTTC.

The J gene is TRBJ2-5, the V gene TRBV15, with TRBD1 as a possible D gene (5 bases). Trimming removed 0 bases at V and 5 bases at J, with 16 bases between. CDR3 length: 16 amino acids. The germline V gene encodes CDR1 LNHNV and CDR2 YYDKDF (reference sequence). In DNA, the CDR3 is TGTGCCACCAGCAGAGACTGGGGCTTGCGGTTGGAGACCCAGTACTTC. This gives the protein CATSRDWGLRLETQYF.

The genes are TRBV4-3 and TRBJ1-6; TRBD1 is a possible D gene (6 bases). The germline V gene has CDR1 LGHNA and CDR2 YSLEER. There are 15 residues in the CDR3. Trimming took 0 bases from V and 7 from J, leaving 10 bases between them. The CDR3 region is CASSQDYRENSPLHF. The CDR3 region has the DNA TGCGCCAGCAGCCAAGATTACAGGGAGAATTCACCCCTCCACTTT.

The chain recombines TRBV7-9 with TRBJ2-4, with D possibly TRBD1 on 6 matching bases. The CDR3 runs to 14 residues. V gave up 5 bases and J gave up 8 bases, with 16 bases separating them. Per the germline V gene, CDR1 is SEHNR and CDR2 is FQNEAQ (reference sequence). The CDR3 sequence is CASSPRDIRDIQYF. In DNA, the CDR3 is TGTGCCAGCAGCCCACGGGACATCCGGGACATTCAGTACTTC. Variable domain in full (rest from reference TRBV7-9 and TRBJ2-4): DTGVSQNPRHKITKRGQNVTFRCDPISEHNRLYWYRQTLGQGPEFLTYFQNEAQLEKSRLLSDRFSAERPKGSFSTLEIQRTEQGDSAMYLCASSPRDIRDIQYFGAGTRLSVL.

V usage is TRBV19 and J usage is TRBJ1-3, with 7 bases that match TRBD1. The germline gives CDR1 LNHDA, CDR2 SQIVND (reference sequence). V lost 6 bases and J lost 0; bases outside the gene matches: 8. The CDR3 totals 16 residues. CDR3 region: CASRSDREFSGNTIYF. The CDR3 DNA is TGTGCCAGTAGATCAGACAGGGAGTTCTCTGGAAACACCATATATTTT.

This clone was counted a single time. CDR3 coding DNA: TGTGCCAGCAGACCTTGGGGGGGCGCGGGAGGCTACACCTTC. This translates into CASRPWGGAGGYTF. J is TRBJ1-2 and V is TRBV5-8, with D tentatively TRBD1 (6 bases). Germline V CDR1 and CDR2: SGHTS, YDEGEE. This CDR3 is 14 amino acids long. The V gene lost 5 bases and the J gene lost 8 bases, with 19 bases spanning the gap.

The rearrangement joins TRBV7-8 to TRBJ1-1; no clear D gene. The CDR3 totals 15 residues. From germline, CDR1 is SGHVS and CDR2 FQNEAQ. The V end was cut by 5 bases, the J end by 2 bases, with 15 bases between. The CDR3 here is CASSRRVIDNTEAFF. Here the CDR3 DNA reads TGTGCCAGCAGCAGGCGAGTAATCGATAACACTGAAGCTTTCTTT.

The chain joins TRBV5-1 to TRBJ2-7; 8 bases line up with TRBD1. V shed 1 base and J 2 bases; nucleotides not matched to a gene: 2. This CDR3 spans 14 amino acids. The germline V gene encodes CDR1 SGHRS and CDR2 YFSETQ. DNA for the CDR3: TGCGCCAGCAGCTTGCAGGGGGCCCCCTACGAGCAGTACTTC. Amino acid sequence: CASSLQGAPYEQYF.

The chain employs TRBV29-1 and TRBJ1-5; 7 bases align to TRBD1. CDR3 length: 13 amino acids. The V and J ends lost 0 bases and 6 bases, in that order; junction bases with no gene match: 2. Germline CDR1 reads SQVTM; CDR2 reads ANQGSEA. This CDR3 is CSVEEGGGQPQHF. The CDR3 bases are TGCAGCGTTGAAGAAGGGGGCGGTCAGCCCCAGCATTTT.

CDR3 DNA sequence: TGTGCCACCAAAAACAGTAACTATGGCTACACCTTC. This gives the protein CATKNSNYGYTF. J is TRBJ1-2 and V is TRBV15; D ambiguous. The CDR3 is made up of 12 amino acids. CDR1 LNHNV and CDR2 YYDKDF come from the germline V gene (reference sequence). V lost 7 bases and J 1 base, leaving 7 bases between the germline ends.

V gene TRBV6-5 combines with J gene TRBJ1-5; 8 bases agree with TRBD1. CDR3 length: 14 amino acids. Looked up from germline, CDR1 is MNHEY and CDR2 is SVGAGI. The J segment lost 7 bases and the V segment lost 10 bases, leaving 12 bases of the junction unmatched. The CDR3 sequence is CATKGADRGQPQHF. Here the CDR3 DNA reads TGTGCCACCAAAGGGGCCGACAGGGGACAGCCCCAGCATTTT.

The chain couples TRBV18 to TRBJ2-5; D not certain. The ends were cut back, 0 bases at V and 6 bases at J, with 8 bases in the middle. Germline V gene sequence: CDR1 KGHSH, CDR2 LQKENI. The CDR3 length is 13 residues. CDR3 residues: CASSPPPSQTQYF. The CDR3 nucleotides read TGTGCCAGCTCACCACCGCCTAGTCAGACCCAGTACTTC.

This clone has just one count. The V call is TRBV7-9, the J call TRBJ1-1; no definite D call. Germline V gene sequence: CDR1 SEHNR, CDR2 FQNEAQ (reference sequence). CDR3 length equals 16 residues. Trimming took 7 bases from V and 4 from J, leaving 22 bases between them. The CDR3 here is CASILRTETPSTEAFF. The CDR3 DNA follows: TGTGCCAGCATCCTAAGGACCGAAACTCCCAGCACTGAAGCTTTCTTT.

J is TRBJ2-1 and V is TRBV9, with TRBD2 matching over 10 bases. The V segment lost 3 bases and the J segment 8 bases; nucleotides outside the gene matches: 5. Germline-derived CDR1 and CDR2 are SGDLS and YYNGEE. This CDR3 has 14 residues. The CDR3 nucleotides are TGTGCCAGCAGCGCTAGCGGGGGCAAAGATGAGCAGTTCTTC. This gives the protein CASSASGGKDEQFF.

The rearrangement links TRBV4-1 to TRBJ2-7; 7 bases are a match to TRBD1. Germline CDR1 MGHRA, CDR2 YSYEKL. After removal of 1 base from V and 7 bases from J, the junction contained 13 bases not matched to a gene. The CDR3 spans 16 residues. The chain's CDR3 is CASSQGGLDRSHEQYF. For the CDR3, the DNA is TGCGCCAGCAGCCAAGGAGGTTTGGACAGGAGCCATGAGCAGTACTTC.

This chain joins TRBV2 and TRBJ2-5; possible D gene TRBD2, 5 bases. Germline-derived CDR1 and CDR2 are SNHLY and FYNNEI. The V end was cut by 2 bases, the J end by 10 bases, with 17 bases between. The CDR3 has 14 residues. The CDR3 DNA reads as TGTGCCAGCAGTGAAAAAGCGGACCTAATCAGCCAGTACTTC. Translated: CASSEKADLISQYF.

The rearrangement joins TRBV11-2 to TRBJ2-2; TRBD2 matches 9 bases. The V and J ends lost 5 bases and 5 bases, in that order; junction bases with no gene match: 12. Germline V CDR1 and CDR2: SGHAT, FQNNGV. The CDR3 consists of 17 residues. In DNA, the CDR3 is TGTGCCAGCAGCCGCTTAGCGGGGGCACCAGAGACCGGGGAGCTGTTTTTT. Translating it yields CASSRLAGAPETGELFF.

The CDR3 protein is CASSKTSGGGETQYF. CDR3 coding DNA: TGTGCCAGCAGCAAGACTAGCGGGGGGGGAGAGACCCAGTACTTC. The chain uses TRBV13 and TRBJ2-5; 14 bases are a match to TRBD2. The CDR3 is made up of 15 amino acids. Germline V lookup: CDR1 PRHDT, CDR2 FYEKMQ (reference sequence). Trimming removed 5 bases from V and 4 bases from J; junction bases left unmatched: 3.

The CDR3, as DNA: TGCGCCAGCAGCCAAGGCACACAGGGTACGGCTTTCTTT. This translates into CASSQGTQGTAFF. The rearrangement joins TRBV4-1 to TRBJ1-1, with a tentative D call TRBD1 (6 bases). This CDR3 comprises 13 residues. Germline V gene data show CDR1 as MGHRA and CDR2 as YSYEKL. Trimming took off 1 base at V and 11 bases at J, with 14 bases between the two ends.

This clone was seen only a few times. V gene TRBV19 combines with J gene TRBJ1-2, with a tentative D call TRBD1 (6 bases). In germline, CDR1 is LNHDA, CDR2 SQIVND (reference sequence). The CDR3 has 13 amino acids. V was pared by 3 bases and J by 1 base, with 6 bases between. The CDR3 spells CASSMDSNYGYTF. CDR3 in DNA: TGTGCCAGTAGTATGGACAGTAACTATGGCTACACCTTC.

V usage is TRBV7-2 and J usage is TRBJ2-7, with D uncertain. Germline V lookup: CDR1 SGHTA, CDR2 FQGNSA. Trimming left V 2 bases short and J 5 bases short, with 7 bases between. The CDR3 is 12 amino acids. DNA of the CDR3: TGTGCCAGCAGCTTATCTGGGGACGAGCAGTACTTC. This gives the protein CASSLSGDEQYF.